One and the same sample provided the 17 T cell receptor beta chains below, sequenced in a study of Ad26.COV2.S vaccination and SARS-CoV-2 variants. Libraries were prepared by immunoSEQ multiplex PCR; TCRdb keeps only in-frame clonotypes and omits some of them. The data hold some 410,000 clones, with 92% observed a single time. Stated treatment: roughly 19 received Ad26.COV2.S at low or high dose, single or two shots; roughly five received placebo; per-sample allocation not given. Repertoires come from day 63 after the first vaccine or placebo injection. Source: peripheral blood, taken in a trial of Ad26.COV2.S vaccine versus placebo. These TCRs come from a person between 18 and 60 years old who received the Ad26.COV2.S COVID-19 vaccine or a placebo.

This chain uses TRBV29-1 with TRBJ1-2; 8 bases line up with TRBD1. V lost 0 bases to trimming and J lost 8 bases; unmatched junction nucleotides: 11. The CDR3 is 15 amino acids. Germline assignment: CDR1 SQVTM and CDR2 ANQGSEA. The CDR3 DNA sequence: TGCAGCGTTGAAGATCGGGCAGGGGGCCTTAGGGGCTACACCTTC. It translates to CSVEDRAGGLRGYTF.

This chain's CDR3 is CASSLQTRLAGGLSYNEQFF. CDR3 coding DNA: TGTGCCAGCAGCCTCCAGACCCGACTAGCGGGGGGCCTCTCCTACAATGAGCAGTTCTTC. This chain connects TRBV11-3 to TRBJ2-1, with 13 bases that match TRBD2. There are 20 residues in the CDR3. Germline CDR1 and CDR2: SGHNT and YENEEA. V shed 5 bases, J shed 0 bases, and the junction held 13 bases outside the gene matches.

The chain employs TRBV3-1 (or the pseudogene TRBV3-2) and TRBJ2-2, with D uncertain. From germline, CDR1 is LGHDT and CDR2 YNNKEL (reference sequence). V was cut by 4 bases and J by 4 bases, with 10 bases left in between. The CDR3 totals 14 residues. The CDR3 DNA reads TGTGCCAGCAGCCCTCGACCGGGCACCGGGGAGCTGTTTTTT. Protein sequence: CASSPRPGTGELFF.

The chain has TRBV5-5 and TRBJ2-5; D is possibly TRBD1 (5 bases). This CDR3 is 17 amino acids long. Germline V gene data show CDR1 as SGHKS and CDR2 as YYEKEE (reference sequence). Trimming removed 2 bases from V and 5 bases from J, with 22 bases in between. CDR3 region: CASSFLQVGPVAETQYF. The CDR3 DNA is TGTGCCAGCAGCTTCCTTCAAGTGGGGCCCGTCGCGGAGACCCAGTACTTC. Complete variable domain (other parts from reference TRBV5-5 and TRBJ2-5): DAGVTQSPTHLIKTRGQQVTLRCSPISGHKSVSWYQQVLGQGPQFIFQYYEKEERGRGNFPDRFSARQFPNYSSELNVNALLLGDSALYLCASSFLQVGPVAETQYFGPGTRLLVL.

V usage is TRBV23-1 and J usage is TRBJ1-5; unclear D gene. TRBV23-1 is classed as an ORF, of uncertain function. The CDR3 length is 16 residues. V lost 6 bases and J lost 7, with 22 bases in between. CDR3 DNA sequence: TGCGCCAGCAGGACCACACTGAACGCTATTGGGCAGCCCCAGCATTTT. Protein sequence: CASRTTLNAIGQPQHF.

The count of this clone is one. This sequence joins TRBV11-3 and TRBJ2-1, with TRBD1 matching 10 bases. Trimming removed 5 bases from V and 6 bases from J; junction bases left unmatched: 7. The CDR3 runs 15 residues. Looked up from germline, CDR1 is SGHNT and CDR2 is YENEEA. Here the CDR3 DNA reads TGTGCCAGCAGCGAGGGGACAGGGGCCGTCAATGAGCAGTTCTTC. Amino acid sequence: CASSEGTGAVNEQFF.

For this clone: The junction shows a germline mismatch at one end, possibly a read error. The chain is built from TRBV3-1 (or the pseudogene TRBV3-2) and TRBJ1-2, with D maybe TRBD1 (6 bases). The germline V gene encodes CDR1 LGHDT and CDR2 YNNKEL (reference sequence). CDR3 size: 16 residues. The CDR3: CASSKDPDGTYYGYTF. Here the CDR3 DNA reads TGTGCCAGCAGCAAAGATCCCGATGGGACATACTATGGCTACACCTTC.

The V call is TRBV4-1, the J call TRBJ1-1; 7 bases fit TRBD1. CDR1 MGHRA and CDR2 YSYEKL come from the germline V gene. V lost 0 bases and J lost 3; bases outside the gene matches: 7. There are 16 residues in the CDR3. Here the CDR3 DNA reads TGCGCCAGCAGCCAAGATCGGGGCAGGGGGGACACTGAAGCTTTCTTT. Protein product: CASSQDRGRGDTEAFF.

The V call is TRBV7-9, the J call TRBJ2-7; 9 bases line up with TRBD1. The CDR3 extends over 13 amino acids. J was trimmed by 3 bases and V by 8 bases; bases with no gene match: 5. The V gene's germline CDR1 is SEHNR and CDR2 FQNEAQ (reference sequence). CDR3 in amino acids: CASEGQGHYEQYF. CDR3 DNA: TGTGCCAGCGAGGGACAGGGCCACTACGAGCAGTACTTC.

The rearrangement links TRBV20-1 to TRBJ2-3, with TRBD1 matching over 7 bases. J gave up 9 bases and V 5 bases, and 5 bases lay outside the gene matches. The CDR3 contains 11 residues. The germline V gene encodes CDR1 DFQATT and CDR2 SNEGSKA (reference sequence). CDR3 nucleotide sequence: TGCAGTGCTGGACGACAGGGAACGCAGTATTTT. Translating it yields CSAGRQGTQYF.

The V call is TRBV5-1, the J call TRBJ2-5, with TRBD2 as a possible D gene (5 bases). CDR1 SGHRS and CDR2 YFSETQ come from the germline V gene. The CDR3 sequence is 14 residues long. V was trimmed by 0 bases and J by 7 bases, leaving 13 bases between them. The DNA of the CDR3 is TGCGCCAGCAGCTTGGGCCCCGGCGGGTCGACCCAGTACTTC. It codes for CASSLGPGGSTQYF.

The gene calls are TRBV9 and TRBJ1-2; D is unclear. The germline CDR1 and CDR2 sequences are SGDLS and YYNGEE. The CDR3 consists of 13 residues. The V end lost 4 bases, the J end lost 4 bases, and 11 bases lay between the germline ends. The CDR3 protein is CASSRTGVYGYTF. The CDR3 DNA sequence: TGTGCCAGCAGCCGGACCGGTGTCTATGGCTACACCTTC.

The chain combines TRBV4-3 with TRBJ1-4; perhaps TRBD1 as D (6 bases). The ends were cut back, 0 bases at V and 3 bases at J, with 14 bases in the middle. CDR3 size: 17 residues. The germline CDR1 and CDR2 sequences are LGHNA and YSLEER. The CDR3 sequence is CASSQEGWAGANEKLFF. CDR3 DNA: TGCGCCAGCAGCCAAGAAGGATGGGCAGGGGCTAATGAAAAACTGTTTTTT.

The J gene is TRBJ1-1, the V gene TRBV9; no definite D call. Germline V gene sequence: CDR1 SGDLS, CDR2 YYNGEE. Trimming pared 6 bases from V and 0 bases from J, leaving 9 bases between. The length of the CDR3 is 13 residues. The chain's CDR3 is CASTPSMNTEAFF. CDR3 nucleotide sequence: TGTGCCAGCACCCCATCGATGAACACTGAAGCTTTCTTT.

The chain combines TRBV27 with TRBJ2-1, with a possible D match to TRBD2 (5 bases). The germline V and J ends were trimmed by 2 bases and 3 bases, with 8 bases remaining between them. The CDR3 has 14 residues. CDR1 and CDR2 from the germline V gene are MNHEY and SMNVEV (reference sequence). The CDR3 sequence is CASSLLGDYNEQFF. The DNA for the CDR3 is TGTGCCAGCAGTTTACTCGGGGACTACAATGAGCAGTTCTTC.

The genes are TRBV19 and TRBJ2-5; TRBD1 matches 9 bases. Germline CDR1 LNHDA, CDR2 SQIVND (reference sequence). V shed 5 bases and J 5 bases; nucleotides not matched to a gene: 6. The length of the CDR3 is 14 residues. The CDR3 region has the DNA TGTGCCAGTAGTGGGACAGGGCCTTGGGAGACCCAGTACTTC. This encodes CASSGTGPWETQYF.

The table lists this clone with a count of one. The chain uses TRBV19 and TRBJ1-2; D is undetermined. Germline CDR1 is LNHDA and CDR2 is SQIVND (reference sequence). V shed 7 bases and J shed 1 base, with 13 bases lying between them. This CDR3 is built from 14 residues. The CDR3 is CASINTAINYGYTF. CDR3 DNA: TGTGCCAGTATCAACACAGCGATTAACTATGGCTACACCTTC.